A single sample is the source of the 19 T cell receptor beta chains below, sequenced in a study of cytomegalovirus exposure and HLA in healthy donors. Both 60 Vbeta primers and 13 Jbeta primers went into the PCR. TCRdb keeps only in-frame clones here, not all; method: immunoSEQ multiplex PCR. Of 170,000 or so clones listed, 77% are singletons. Sequencing used PBMCs. The receptors derive from a woman between 55 and 75 years old in good health and CMV-seropositive.

V gene TRBV5-4 combines with J gene TRBJ2-1; the D gene is possibly TRBD1 (6 bases). The V gene's germline CDR1 is SGHNT and CDR2 YYREEE (reference sequence). Trimming removed 4 bases from V and 9 bases from J, with 14 bases in between. CDR3 length equals 13 residues. CDR3 region: CASSQNRASEQFF. In DNA form, the CDR3 reads TGTGCCAGCAGCCAGAACAGGGCCAGTGAGCAGTTCTTC.

The chain links TRBV5-1 to TRBJ1-2; D uncertain. Trimming pared 4 bases from V and 8 bases from J, leaving 30 bases between. This CDR3 is built from 18 residues. Germline V lookup: CDR1 SGHRS, CDR2 YFSETQ. CDR3 DNA sequence: TGCGCCAGCAGCCCGCTGAGGCCACTAACCTTTCCTGGAGAGGGCTACACCTTC. It is translated as CASSPLRPLTFPGEGYTF.

A word on this clone: Other nucleotide sequences from this sample produce the same CDR3. The gene calls are TRBV15 and TRBJ1-1; a possible D gene is TRBD1 (6 bases). The CDR3 is made up of 15 amino acids. The V gene's germline CDR1 is LNHNV and CDR2 YYDKDF (reference sequence). V was shortened by 0 bases and J by 1 base, with 9 bases between the two germline ends. The CDR3 spells CATSRDRGANTEAFF. The CDR3 DNA follows: TGTGCCACCAGCAGAGACAGGGGAGCGAACACTGAAGCTTTCTTT.

The chain is built from TRBV30 and TRBJ1-6; tentative D call: TRBD1 (5 bases). The V gene's germline CDR1 is GTSNPN and CDR2 SVGIG (reference sequence). V was pared by 2 bases and J by 0 bases, with 11 bases between. CDR3 length: 16 amino acids. The CDR3 nucleotides are TGTGCCTGGAGTCGACAGAGCCTCTCCTATAATTCACCCCTCCACTTT. This codes for CAWSRQSLSYNSPLHF.

The chain uses TRBV7-9 and TRBJ2-5; 11 bases match TRBD1. Looked up from germline, CDR1 is SEHNR and CDR2 is FQNEAQ (reference sequence). The junction had 7 bases not matched to a gene; V was cut back by 5 bases and J by 5 bases. This CDR3 is built from 15 residues. CDR3 bases: TGTGCCAGCAGCGCTGGGACAGGGGGAAAGGAGACCCAGTACTTC. Translating it yields CASSAGTGGKETQYF.

V and J are TRBV6-5 and TRBJ2-7; D is ambiguous. Trimming pared 10 bases from V and 6 bases from J, leaving 16 bases between. The germline V gene has CDR1 MNHEY and CDR2 SVGAGI. CDR3 size: 12 residues. Written as DNA, the CDR3 is TGTGCCACCGAAAACCTACTCGGCGAGCAGTACTTC. Its translation is CATENLLGEQYF.

This clone was seen a single time. This CDR3 reads CASSTFLLSGELFF. The CDR3 DNA reads as TGTGCCAGCAGCACTTTTTTATTGTCCGGGGAGCTGTTTTTT. The chain has TRBV7-2 and TRBJ2-2; no reliable D call. Germline lookup yields CDR1 SGHTA and CDR2 FQGNSA. The CDR3 runs 14 residues. The V gene lost 5 bases and the J gene lost 6 bases, with 13 bases spanning the gap.

The rearrangement uses TRBV19 and TRBJ2-4, with TRBD2 as a possible D gene (6 bases). CDR1 LNHDA and CDR2 SQIVND come from the germline V gene (reference sequence). The V gene lost 5 bases and the J gene lost 0 bases, with 11 bases spanning the gap. The CDR3 totals 15 residues. CDR3 region: CASSGGAVAKNIQYF. In DNA, the CDR3 is TGTGCCAGTAGTGGAGGGGCGGTAGCCAAAAACATTCAGTACTTC.

The genes are TRBV7-6 and TRBJ2-6; tentative D call: TRBD1 (6 bases). The germline CDR1 and CDR2 sequences are SGHVS and FNYEAQ. This CDR3 contains 18 residues. V lost 1 base to trimming and J lost 1 base, with 14 bases between them. CDR3 in DNA: TGTGCCAGCAGCTTAGGGGGCAGGGGTAGGTCTGGGGCCAACGTCCTGACTTTC. This encodes CASSLGGRGRSGANVLTF.

The chain has TRBV7-2 and TRBJ1-1; 7 nucleotides match TRBD1. Unmatched junction bases numbered 2, after V lost 3 bases and J lost 4 bases. From germline, CDR1 is SGHTA and CDR2 FQGNSA. The CDR3 runs to 13 residues. Here the CDR3 reads CASSFRGSTEAFF. The CDR3 region has the DNA TGTGCCAGCAGCTTCAGGGGGAGCACTGAAGCTTTCTTT.

The CDR3 nucleotides are TGTGCCAGCAGCCCCAGCGGGTACGAGCAGTACTTC. Amino acids: CASSPSGYEQYF. The gene calls are TRBV28 and TRBJ2-7, with a tentative D call TRBD2 (6 bases). Germline V gene data show CDR1 as MDHEN and CDR2 as SYDVKM. The CDR3 is 12 residues long. Trimming left V 6 bases short and J 4 bases short, with 10 bases between.

This clone was seen more than once but under ten times. The CDR3 spells CASGTGGSSTYEQYF. CDR3 in DNA: TGTGCCAGCGGCACTGGGGGGTCCTCCACCTACGAGCAGTACTTC. V usage is TRBV6-1 and J usage is TRBJ2-7; the D gene is possibly TRBD2 (6 bases). The CDR3 is 15 residues long. Germline V gene lookup returns CDR1 MNHNS and CDR2 SASEGT. The germline V and J ends were trimmed by 8 bases and 2 bases, with 19 bases remaining between them.

This clone has only one observation. The chain joins TRBV25-1 to TRBJ1-1; 9 bases are shared with TRBD1. This CDR3 contains 16 residues. Losses at the gene ends were 4 bases for V and 4 bases for J; bases not matched to a gene: 10. The germline V gene encodes CDR1 MGHDK and CDR2 SYGVNS. The CDR3: CASSALDRGSLTEAFF. DNA of the CDR3: TGTGCCAGCAGTGCCCTGGACAGGGGATCGCTCACTGAAGCTTTCTTT. The entire variable domain, with the rest obtained from reference TRBV25-1 and TRBJ1-1, is as follows: EADIYQTPRYLVIGTGKKITLECSQTMGHDKMYWYQQDPGMELHLIHYSYGVNSTEKGDLSSESTVSRIRTEHFPLTLESARPSHTSQYLCASSALDRGSLTEAFFGQGTRLTVV.

Comments on this clone: The same CDR3 is also encoded by other DNA sequences in this sample. The rearrangement uses TRBV19 and TRBJ2-1, with TRBD2 matching over 12 bases. From germline, CDR1 is LNHDA and CDR2 SQIVND (reference sequence). The CDR3 totals 15 residues. V lost 3 bases and J lost 3; bases outside the gene matches: 0. CDR3 sequence reads: CASSMTSGSYNEQFF. CDR3 sequence (DNA): TGTGCCAGTAGTATGACTAGCGGGAGCTACAATGAGCAGTTCTTC. The variable domain in full, with the rest retrieved from reference TRBV19 and TRBJ2-1, is DGGITQSPKYLFRKEGQNVTLSCEQNLNHDAMYWYRQDPGQGLRLIYYSQIVNDFQKGDIAEGYSVSREKKESFPLTVTSAQKNPTAFYLCASSMTSGSYNEQFFGPGTRLTVL.

This clone has a handful of counts. The CDR3 region is CASSQTGGNQPQHF. The CDR3 DNA sequence: TGTGCCAGCAGTCAGACAGGGGGCAATCAGCCCCAGCATTTT. The J gene is TRBJ1-5, the V gene TRBV9; 8 bases map to TRBD1. The V gene end was trimmed by 5 bases and the J gene end by 2 bases; junction bases not matched to a gene: 3. Germline V gene data show CDR1 as SGDLS and CDR2 as YYNGEE. The CDR3 is 14 residues long. The entire variable domain, with the rest obtained from reference TRBV9 and TRBJ1-5, is as follows: DSGVTQTPKHLITATGQRVTLRCSPRSGDLSVYWYQQSLDQGLQFLIQYYNGEERAKGNILERFSAQQFPDLHSELNLSSLELGDSALYFCASSQTGGNQPQHFGDGTRLSIL.

The genes are TRBV5-6 and TRBJ1-6; D is possibly TRBD1 (5 bases). Trimming stripped 1 base from V and 8 bases from J, with 13 bases between. Germline values: CDR1 SGHDT, CDR2 YYEEEE. This CDR3 region has 15 residues. CDR3 loop: CASSLRQGSDSPLHF. CDR3 DNA: TGTGCCAGCAGCTTGAGGCAGGGTTCGGATTCACCCCTCCACTTT.

CDR3 loop: CASAPGGGETQYF. CDR3 DNA sequence: TGTGCCAGCGCGCCGGGGGGCGGGGAGACCCAGTACTTC. J is TRBJ2-5 and V is TRBV28; a weak D match, TRBD2 (7 bases). V was pared by 8 bases and J by 5 bases, with 15 bases between. This CDR3 is 13 amino acids long. Looked up from germline, CDR1 is MDHEN and CDR2 is SYDVKM.

The V gene is TRBV28, the J gene TRBJ1-5; 8 nucleotides agree with TRBD1. The V gene's germline CDR1 is MDHEN and CDR2 SYDVKM. This CDR3 has 14 amino acids. V lost 3 bases, J lost 4 bases, and 2 bases stayed unmatched. CDR3 sequence reads: CASSLRQGNQPQHF. As DNA, the CDR3 is TGTGCCAGCAGTTTGAGACAGGGGAATCAGCCCCAGCATTTT.

The chain recombines TRBV10-3 with TRBJ2-6, with D perhaps TRBD1 (6 bases). The CDR3 sequence is 15 residues long. Trimming took 4 bases from V and 0 from J, leaving 7 bases between them. CDR1 ENHRY and CDR2 SYGVKD come from the germline V gene. DNA for the CDR3: TGTGCCATCAGTGCGGACAGCTCTGGGGCCAACGTCCTGACTTTC. It translates to CAISADSSGANVLTF.